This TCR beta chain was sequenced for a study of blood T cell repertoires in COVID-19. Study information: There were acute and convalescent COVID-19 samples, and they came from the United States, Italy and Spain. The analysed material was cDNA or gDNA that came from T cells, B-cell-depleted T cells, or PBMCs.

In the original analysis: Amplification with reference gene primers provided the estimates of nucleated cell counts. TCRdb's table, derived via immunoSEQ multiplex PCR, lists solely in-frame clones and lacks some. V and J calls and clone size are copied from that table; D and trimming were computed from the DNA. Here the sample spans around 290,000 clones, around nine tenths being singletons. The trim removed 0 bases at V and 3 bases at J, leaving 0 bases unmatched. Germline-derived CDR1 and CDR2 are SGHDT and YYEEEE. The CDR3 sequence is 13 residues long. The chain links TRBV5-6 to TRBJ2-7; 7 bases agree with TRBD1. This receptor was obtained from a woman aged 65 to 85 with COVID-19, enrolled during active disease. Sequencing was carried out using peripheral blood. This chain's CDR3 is CASSLDRGYEQYF. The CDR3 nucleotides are TGTGCCAGCAGCTTGGACAGGGGCTACGAGCAGTACTTC.